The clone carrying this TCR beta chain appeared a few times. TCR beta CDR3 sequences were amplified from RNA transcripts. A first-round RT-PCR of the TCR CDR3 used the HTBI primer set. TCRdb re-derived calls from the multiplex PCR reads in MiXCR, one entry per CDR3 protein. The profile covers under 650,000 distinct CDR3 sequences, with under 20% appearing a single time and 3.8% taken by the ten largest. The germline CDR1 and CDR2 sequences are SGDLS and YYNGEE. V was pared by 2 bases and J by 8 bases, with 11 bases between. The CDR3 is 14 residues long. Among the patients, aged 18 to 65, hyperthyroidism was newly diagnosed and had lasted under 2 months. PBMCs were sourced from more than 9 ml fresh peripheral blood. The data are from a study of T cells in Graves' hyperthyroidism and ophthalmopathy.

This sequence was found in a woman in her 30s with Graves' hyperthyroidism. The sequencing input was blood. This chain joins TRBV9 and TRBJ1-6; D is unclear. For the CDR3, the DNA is TGTGCCAGCAGCGTGGAGGGAGTGGATTCACCCCTCCACTTT. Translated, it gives CASSVEGVDSPLHF. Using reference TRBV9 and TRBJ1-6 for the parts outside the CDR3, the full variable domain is DSGVTQTPKHLITATGQRVTLRCSPRSGDLSVYWYQQSLDQGLQFLIQYYNGEERAKGNILERFSAQQFPDLHSELNLSSLELGDSALYFCASSVEGVDSPLHFGNGTRLTVT.